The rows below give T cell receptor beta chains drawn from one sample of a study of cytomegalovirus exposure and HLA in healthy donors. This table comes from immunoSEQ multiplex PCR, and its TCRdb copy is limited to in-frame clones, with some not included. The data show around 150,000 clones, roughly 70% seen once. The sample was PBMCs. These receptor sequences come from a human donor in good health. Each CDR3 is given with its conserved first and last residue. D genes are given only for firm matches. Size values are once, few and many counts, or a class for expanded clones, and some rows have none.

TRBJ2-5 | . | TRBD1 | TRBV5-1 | CASSNSGGQETQYF | TGCGCCAGCAGTAATTCAGGGGGACAAGAGACCCAGTACTTC
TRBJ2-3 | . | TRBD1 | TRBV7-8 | CASSLPADRGSTDTQYF | TGTGCCAGCAGCTTACCCGCGGACAGGGGAAGCACAGATACGCAGTATTTT
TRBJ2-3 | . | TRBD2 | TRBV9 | CASSVGRESTDTQYF | TGTGCCAGCAGCGTCGGGCGGGAGAGCACAGATACGCAGTATTTT
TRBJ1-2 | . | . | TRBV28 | CASSSGVVRGYTF | TGTGCCAGCAGTTCAGGGGTGGTGAGGGGCTACACCTTC
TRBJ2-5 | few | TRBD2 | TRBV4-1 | CASSAGLAVETQYF | TGCGCCAGCAGCGCGGGACTAGCAGTTGAGACCCAGTACTTC
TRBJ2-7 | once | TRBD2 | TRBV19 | CASSILPRTSGSSEQYF | TGTGCCAGTAGTATCCTTCCCCGGACTAGCGGGAGCTCCGAGCAGTACTTC
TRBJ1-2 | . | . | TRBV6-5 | CASSRGGGYTF | TGTGCCAGCAGTAGGGGAGGGGGCTACACCTTC
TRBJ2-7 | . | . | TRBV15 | CATSRGTVSEQYF | TGTGCCACCAGCCGCGGGACAGTTTCCGAGCAGTACTTC
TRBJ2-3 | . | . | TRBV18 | CASSPAGLRSTDTQYF | TGTGCCAGCTCACCCGCGGGACTCCGTAGCACAGATACGCAGTATTTT
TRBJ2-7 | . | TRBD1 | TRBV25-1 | CASSELGRRTGGYEQYF | TGTGCCAGCAGTGAATTGGGGCGTCGGACAGGGGGGTACGAGCAGTACTTC
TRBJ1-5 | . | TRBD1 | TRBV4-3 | CASSQEPDRDNQPQHF | TGCGCCAGCAGCCAAGAACCTGACAGGGATAATCAGCCCCAGCATTTT
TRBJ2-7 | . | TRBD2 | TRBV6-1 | CASSRLAGAYEQYF | TGTGCCAGCAGTCGGCTAGCGGGGGCCTACGAGCAGTACTTC
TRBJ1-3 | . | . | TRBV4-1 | CASSQDRVQGGNTIYF | TGCGCCAGCAGCCAAGATCGGGTACAGGGTGGAAACACCATATATTTT
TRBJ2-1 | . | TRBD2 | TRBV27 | CASSRGGSSYNEQFF | TGTGCCAGCAGTCGCGGGGGGAGCTCCTACAATGAGCAGTTCTTC
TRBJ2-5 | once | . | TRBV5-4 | CASSQQSGQETQYF | TGTGCCAGCAGCCAGCAGAGCGGACAAGAGACCCAGTACTTC